This T cell receptor (beta chain) came from a study of CD8+ T cells in alopecia areata. Study context: Patients in the treated group were given tofacitinib by mouth, 5 to 10 mg twice a day. General observations from the study: Expanded CD8+ clones among the top 100, and scalp clonality, were significantly decreased by tofacitinib. Clonality exceeded that of normal scalp in lesional scalp, most notably in alopecia totalis/universalis.

The CDR3 spans 17 residues. With V trimmed by 2 bases and J by 5 bases, 11 bases remained unmatched. Germline CDR1 reads KGHSH; CDR2 reads LQKENI. Sequencing relied on a cDNA template that was reverse transcribed from extracted RNA. Data came from immunoSEQ multiplex PCR; TCRdb stores just in-frame clones and leaves some out. The repertoire holds some 100,000 clones, with roughly 40% as singletons. Details on this clone: The antigen remains unidentified.

Treatment noted: oral pan-JAK inhibitor, 5-10 mg twice daily. Alopecia areata patients provided lesional scalp punch biopsies and peripheral blood. The material was CD8+ T cells sorted from blood, obtained at week 24, from a patient treated with tofacitinib. The clonotype comes from a human donor with alopecia areata. The rearrangement links TRBV18 to TRBJ2-5; 10 bases agree with TRBD2. CDR3 protein: CASSPSVASGSRETQYF. For the CDR3, the DNA is TGTGCCAGCTCACCATCGGTAGCTAGCGGGAGCAGGGAGACCCAGTACTTC. Complete variable domain (other parts from reference TRBV18 and TRBJ2-5): NAGVMQNPRHLVRRRGQEARLRCSPMKGHSHVYWYRQLPEEGLKFMVYLQKENIIDESGMPKERFSAEFPKEGPSILRIQQVVRGDSAAYFCASSPSVASGSRETQYFGPGTRLLVL.